Listed below are T cell receptor beta chains from one sample, sequenced in a study of blood T cells in healthy people across ages. TCRdb re-derived calls from the 5' RACE reads in MiXCR, one entry per CDR3 protein. The sample comprises over 950,000 distinct CDR3 sequences, under 40% of which are singletons, and under 15% rests with the top ten. The sequenced sample was blood. The source is a man between 18 and 29 years old in good health. CDR3s include the opening cysteine and the closing phenylalanine or tryptophan. A D gene is named only where the DNA matches it firmly. The size entry is marked missing in some rows and otherwise reads once, few, many or a size class.

d_call clone_size j_call v_call cdr3_aa cdr3_nt
TRBD2 many TRBJ2-1 TRBV20-1 CSAGTSLNEQFF TGCAGTGCCGGGACTAGTCTGAATGAGCAGTTCTTC
- few TRBJ1-4 TRBV20-1 CSARAQRATNEKLFF TGCAGTGCTAGAGCCCAGAGAGCAACTAATGAAAAACTGTTTTTT
- - TRBJ1-2 TRBV5-6 CASSLGGSYGHTF TGTGCCAGCAGCTTGGGGGGCAGCTATGGCCACACCTTC
TRBD1 - TRBJ1-1 TRBV6-2/TRBV6-3 CASSRGQAKTNTEAFF TGTGCCAGCAGCCGTGGACAGGCGAAAACTAACACTGAAGCTTTCTTT
TRBD1 once TRBJ1-2 TRBV12-3/TRBV12-4 CASGTGGKGGYTF TGTGCCAGCGGGACAGGGGGAAAGGGTGGCTACACCTTC
- - TRBJ2-2 TRBV12-3/TRBV12-4 CASSLTGRGTGELFF TGTGCCAGCAGTCTAACAGGGCGCGGCACCGGGGAGCTGTTTTTT
- - TRBJ1-6 TRBV6-5 CASLSLGGFNSPLHF TGTGCCAGCCTATCGCTAGGGGGGTTCAATTCACCCCTCCACTTT
- few TRBJ2-1 TRBV6-2/TRBV6-3 CASSYTDNEQFF TGTGCCAGCAGTTACACAGACAATGAGCAGTTCTTC
- - TRBJ2-3 TRBV21-1 CASTPREPASNADTQYF TGTGCCAGCACTCCCCGGGAACCAGCGAGCAATGCAGATACGCAGTATTTT
- - TRBJ2-3 TRBV9 CASSVPLAGNRADTQYF TGTGCCAGCAGCGTTCCCCTCGCAGGGAACCGGGCAGATACGCAGTATTTT
- few TRBJ1-2 TRBV7-2 CASSFSGDPVGYTF TGTGCCAGCAGCTTTTCGGGGGACCCAGTCGGCTACACCTTC
TRBD1 few TRBJ1-2 TRBV7-2 CASSLVQGGYYGYTF TGTGCCAGCAGCTTAGTTCAGGGGGGTTACTATGGCTACACCTTC
TRBD1 many TRBJ1-2 TRBV3-1 CASSHGQGYGYTF TGTGCCAGCAGCCACGGACAGGGCTATGGCTACACCTTC
TRBD1 few TRBJ1-1 TRBV6-5 CASSYGGTGETAFF TGTGCCAGCAGTTACGGCGGGACAGGGGAAACAGCTTTCTTT
TRBD2 few TRBJ2-5 TRBV7-2 CASSRKREETQYF TGTGCCAGCAGCCGCAAGCGGGAGGAGACCCAGTACTTC
- - TRBJ2-3 TRBV28 CASSPSWADTQYF TGTGCCAGCAGTCCGTCTTGGGCAGATACGCAGTATTTT
- - TRBJ2-6 TRBV29-1 CSVEIGQAGIGANVLTF TGCAGCGTTGAGATCGGGCAGGCGGGCATTGGGGCCAACGTCCTGACTTTC
- - TRBJ2-3 TRBV5-6 CASSLATASISQYF TGTGCCAGCAGCTTGGCCACGGCGTCGATATCGCAGTATTTT
- - TRBJ2-1 TRBV4-2 CASSQGYLGVADSEQFF TGTGCCAGCAGCCAAGGGTACTTAGGGGTAGCGGATAGTGAGCAGTTCTTC
- - TRBJ1-1 TRBV13 CASSLVGPRYRKAFF TGTGCCAGCAGCTTAGTAGGCCCCCGTTACAGAAAAGCTTTCTTT
- few TRBJ1-1 TRBV20-1 CSAQTHMNTEAFF TGCAGTGCGCAGACACACATGAACACTGAAGCTTTCTTT
TRBD1 - TRBJ2-2 TRBV4-3 CASSQQRPGGNTGELFF TGCGCCAGCAGCCAACAAAGGCCAGGGGGGAACACCGGGGAGCTGTTTTTT
- few TRBJ1-1 TRBV29-1 CSAGSTEAFF TGCAGCGCCGGATCCACTGAAGCTTTCTTT
- - TRBJ2-2 TRBV10-3 CAIPRGTGGLFF TGTGCCATCCCAAGAGGCACCGGGGGGCTGTTTTTT
- few TRBJ2-7 TRBV7-8 CASSSQPVNEQYF TGTGCCAGCAGCTCACAACCGGTTAACGAGCAGTACTTC
TRBD1 many TRBJ2-3 TRBV29-1 CSAGDRSTSRTDTQYF TGCAGCGCCGGGGACAGGTCAACGAGCAGAACAGATACGCAGTATTTT
- - TRBJ1-1 TRBV5-1 CASSLNGAVGEAFF TGCGCCAGCAGCTTGAACGGGGCCGTAGGTGAAGCTTTCTTT
TRBD1 - TRBJ2-1 TRBV4-2 CASSLEGQNYNEQFF TGTGCCAGCAGCCTTGAGGGACAGAACTACAATGAGCAGTTCTTC
- - TRBJ2-5 TRBV20-1 CTLGARETQYF TGCACCCTAGGAGCGAGAGAGACCCAGTACTTC
- - TRBJ1-1 TRBV4-2 CASSQSGSGDTEAFF TGTGCCAGCAGCCAATCAGGGTCAGGGGACACTGAAGCTTTCTTT
TRBD2 - TRBJ2-1 TRBV4-1 CASSPWASGRGYNEQFF TGCGCCAGCAGCCCCTGGGCTAGCGGGAGAGGTTACAATGAGCAGTTCTTC
- - TRBJ1-5 TRBV20-1 CSARDSRQPKNQPQHF TGCAGTGCTAGGGACTCTAGGCAACCCAAAAATCAGCCCCAGCATTTT
- - TRBJ2-4 TRBV4-2 CASSQGLLEQYF TGTGCCAGCAGCCAGGGTTTACTTGAGCAGTACTTC
- - TRBJ1-4 TRBV7-9 CASSASGTQEKLFF TGTGCCAGCAGCGCCTCCGGGACACAAGAAAAACTGTTTTTT
TRBD1 once TRBJ2-3 TRBV20-1 CSIRQGALTETQYF TGCAGTATACGACAGGGGGCGCTTACAGAGACGCAGTATTTT
- - TRBJ2-4 TRBV12-3/TRBV12-4 CASSPPTVGNIQYF TGTGCCAGCAGTCCCCCGACAGTGGGGAACATTCAGTACTTC
TRBD1 - TRBJ2-7 TRBV28 CASRIPGQGRYEQYF TGTGCCAGCCGAATTCCGGGACAGGGTAGATACGAGCAGTACTTC
TRBD2 - TRBJ2-1 TRBV20-1 CSASPGLGVEETQFF TGCAGTGCTTCCCCAGGACTAGGGGTGGAAGAGACCCAGTTCTTC
TRBD1 - TRBJ1-6 TRBV25-1 CALGGTGSSPLHF TGTGCCCTTGGCGGGACAGGATCTTCACCCCTCCACTTT
- - TRBJ2-3 TRBV4-1 CASSQEVPSTDTQYF TGCGCCAGCAGCCAGGAGGTCCCTAGCACAGATACGCAGTATTTT
TRBD1 - TRBJ2-1 TRBV27 CASSTTGSSSYNEQFF TGTGCCAGCAGTACGACAGGGTCGAGCTCCTACAATGAGCAGTTCTTC
TRBD1 once TRBJ1-1 TRBV7-9 CASSSRAGTANAEAFF TGTGCCAGCAGCTCGAGAGCAGGGACAGCGAACGCTGAAGCTTTCTTT
TRBD1 few TRBJ2-1 TRBV6-2/TRBV6-3 CASSYRDRGLLADEQFF TGTGCCAGCAGTTACCGGGACAGGGGGCTTTTAGCGGATGAGCAGTTCTTC
- few TRBJ1-5 TRBV20-1 CSARGQGNSNQPQHF TGCAGTGCTAGAGGGCAGGGGAATAGCAATCAGCCCCAGCATTTT
TRBD1 - TRBJ2-1 TRBV27 CASSITGTGVINEQFF TGTGCCAGCAGTATAACCGGGACAGGGGTGATTAATGAGCAGTTCTTC
TRBD2 few TRBJ2-1 TRBV29-1 CSPLGTSGGESSYNEQFF TGCAGCCCCTTAGGGACTAGCGGGGGGGAAAGCTCCTACAATGAGCAGTTCTTC
- - TRBJ2-7 TRBV7-2 CASSHRRAGTYNEQYF TGTGCCAGCAGCCATCGCCGCGCGGGGACCTACAATGAGCAGTACTTC
- - TRBJ1-4 TRBV12-3/TRBV12-4 CASNPGAGALFF TGTGCCAGCAATCCGGGGGCAGGAGCACTGTTTTTT
TRBD2 many TRBJ2-3 TRBV7-2 CASSPSGSTDTQYF TGTGCCAGCAGTCCTAGCGGAAGCACAGATACGCAGTATTTT
TRBD1 few TRBJ1-2 TRBV3-1 CASSQGDSYGYTF TGTGCCAGCAGCCAAGGGGACAGCTATGGCTACACCTTC
- few TRBJ1-1 TRBV13 CASSLRVTEAFF TGTGCCAGCAGCTTACGGGTCACTGAAGCTTTCTTT
TRBD1 few TRBJ2-4 TRBV5-1 CASSLAGTENIQYF TGCGCCAGCAGCTTGGCTGGGACAGAAAACATTCAGTACTTC
TRBD1 - TRBJ1-5 TRBV12-3/TRBV12-4 CASSSDRDNQPQHF TGTGCCAGCAGTTCGGACAGGGACAATCAGCCCCAGCATTTT